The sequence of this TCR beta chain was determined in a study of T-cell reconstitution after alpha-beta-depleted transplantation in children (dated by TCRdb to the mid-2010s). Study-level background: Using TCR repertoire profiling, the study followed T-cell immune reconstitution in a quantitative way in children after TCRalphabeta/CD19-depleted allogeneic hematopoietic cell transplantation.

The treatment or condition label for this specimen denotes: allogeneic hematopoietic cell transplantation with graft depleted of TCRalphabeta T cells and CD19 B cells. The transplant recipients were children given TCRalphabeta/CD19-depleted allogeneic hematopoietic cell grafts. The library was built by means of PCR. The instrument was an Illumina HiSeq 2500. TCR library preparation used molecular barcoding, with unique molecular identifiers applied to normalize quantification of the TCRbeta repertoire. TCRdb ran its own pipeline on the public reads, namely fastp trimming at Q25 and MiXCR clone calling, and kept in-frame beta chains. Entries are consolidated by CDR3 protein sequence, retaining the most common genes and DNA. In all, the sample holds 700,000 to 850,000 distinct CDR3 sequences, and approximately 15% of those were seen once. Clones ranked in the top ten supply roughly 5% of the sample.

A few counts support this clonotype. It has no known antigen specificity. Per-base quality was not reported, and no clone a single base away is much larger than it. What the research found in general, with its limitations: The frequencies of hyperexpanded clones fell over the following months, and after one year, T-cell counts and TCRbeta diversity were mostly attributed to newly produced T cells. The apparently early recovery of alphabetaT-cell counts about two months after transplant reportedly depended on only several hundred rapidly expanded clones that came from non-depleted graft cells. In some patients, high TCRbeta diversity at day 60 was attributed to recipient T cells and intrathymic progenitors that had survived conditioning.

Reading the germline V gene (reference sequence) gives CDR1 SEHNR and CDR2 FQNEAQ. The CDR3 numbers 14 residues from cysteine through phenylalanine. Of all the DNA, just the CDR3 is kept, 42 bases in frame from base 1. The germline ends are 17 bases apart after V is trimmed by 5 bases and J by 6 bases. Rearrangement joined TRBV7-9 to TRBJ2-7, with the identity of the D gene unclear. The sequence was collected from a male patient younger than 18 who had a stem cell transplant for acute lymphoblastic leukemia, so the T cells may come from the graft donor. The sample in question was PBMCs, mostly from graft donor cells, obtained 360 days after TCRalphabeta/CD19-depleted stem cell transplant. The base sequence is TGTGCCAGCAGCCCCCCCCCGCAGGCGAGCGAGCAGTACTTC. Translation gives CASSPPPQASEQYF.